This TCR beta chain is drawn from a study of tumor-infiltrating lymphocytes in primary liver carcinoma. The CDR3 is 16 amino acids. Germline V gene sequence: CDR1 MNHNS, CDR2 SASEGT. Notes on this clonotype: A read error may produce the germline difference seen at one junction end.

Between roughly 17 and 30 mg of unsorted bulk tissue served as the source from which RNA and DNA were co-extracted. A constant-region primer served to make TCR beta cDNA from roughly 540 ng total RNA. Libraries covering TCR beta were generated through three nested multiplex PCR rounds (using a slightly modified ARM-PCR). The first two PCR rounds, nine to ten cycles each, used TRBV1-TRBV30 forward primers and a C-beta reverse primer. TCRdb independently ran MiXCR on the multiplex PCR reads; one entry per CDR3 protein. This sample has 40,000 to 55,000 distinct CDR3 sequences, with less than 85% found just once.

The sample was liver tumor tissue from sampling region 5. Subset meaning: tumor region T5, tumor centre. The rearrangement joins TRBV6-1 to TRBJ2-1, with 9 bases matching TRBD1. The clonotype originates from a man aged 35-49 years with primary liver carcinoma and hepatitis B virus infection. The DNA of the CDR3 is TGTGACAGCAGTGCGCACCGGGACAGGGCATACAATGAGCAGTTCTTC. Protein: CDSSAHRDRAYNEQFF.